This T cell receptor beta chain was captured in a study of response to subunit inactivated influenza vaccine. Germline V gene sequence: CDR1 KGHDR, CDR2 SFDVKD. V was clipped by 6 bases and J by 4 bases, with 16 bases between them. The CDR3 sequence is 15 residues long. Using its own MiXCR run on the RT-PCR reads, TCRdb lists one record per CDR3 protein. The sample contains 450,000 to 600,000 distinct CDR3 sequences, approximately 15% of which appear only once. Whole-study findings and limits: That few new T cells are recruited by each seasonal influenza vaccination was the authors' suggestion.

This clonotype was picked up a small number of times. Antigen unknown. This sequence joins TRBV24-1 and TRBJ2-3, with TRBD1 as a possible D gene (6 bases). The source of this sequence is a man between 50 and 75 years old who received an inactivated influenza vaccine. Sequenced here: CD4+ T cells sorted from PBMCs, sampled approximately 25 months after vaccination. The CDR3 sequence: CATSSGTQVSDTQYF. CDR3 DNA: TGTGCCACCAGTTCCGGGACACAGGTTTCAGATACGCAGTATTTT.